The TCR beta chain described here comes from a study of naive and memory T cell subsets. Findings and caveats of the study: Especially in CD8 cells, naive repertoires contained a few larger clonotypes, possibly CD45RA-re-expressing memory cells.

CDR3 length: 16 amino acids. Germline V gives CDR1 DFQATT, CDR2 SNEGSKA (reference sequence). V dropped 5 bases and J dropped 3; count of bases not matched to a gene: 12. The beta constant-region primer was an equimolar mix of two oligonucleotides covering TRBC1 and TRBC2. Ligated cDNA was amplified by four rounds of PCR with nested alpha and beta constant-region primers and SP2. TCRdb re-called the UMI-ligation and nested PCR reads with MiXCR, one entry per CDR3 protein. The sample has approximately 140,000 distinct CDR3 sequences, about 20% seen once. This clonotype was recorded a few times. Its matching antigen is unknown. Cells stained for CD3, CD4, CD8, CD45RA and CD27 were sorted into four subsets.

The chain couples TRBV20-1 to TRBJ2-5, with TRBD2 matching over 10 bases. The sample taken for sequencing was naive CD4+ T cells from blood. The receptor comes from a human donor in good health. The CDR3 sequence is CSALTPSGSTEETQYF. The CDR3, as DNA: TGCAGTGCTCTCACCCCTAGCGGGAGTACGGAAGAGACCCAGTACTTC.